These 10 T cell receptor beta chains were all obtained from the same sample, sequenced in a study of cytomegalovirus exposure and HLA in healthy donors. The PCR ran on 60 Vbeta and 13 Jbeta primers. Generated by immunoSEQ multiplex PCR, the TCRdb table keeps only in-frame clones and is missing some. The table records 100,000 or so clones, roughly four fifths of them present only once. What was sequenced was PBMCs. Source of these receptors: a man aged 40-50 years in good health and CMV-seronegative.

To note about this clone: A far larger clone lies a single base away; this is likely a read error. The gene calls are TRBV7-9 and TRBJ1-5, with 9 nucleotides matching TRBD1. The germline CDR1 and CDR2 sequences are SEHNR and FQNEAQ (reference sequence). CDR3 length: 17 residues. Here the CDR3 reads CSSSLGGQGYSNQPQHF. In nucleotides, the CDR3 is TGTTCCAGCAGCTTAGGGGGACAGGGATATAGCAATCAGCCCCAGCATTTT.

CDR3 residues: CASSLQGSGYTF. CDR3 sequence (DNA): TGTGCCAGCAGCTTACAGGGGAGCGGCTACACCTTC. This chain connects TRBV11-2 to TRBJ1-2; perhaps TRBD1 as D (6 bases). The germline V gene has CDR1 SGHAT and CDR2 FQNNGV. The V gene lost 2 bases and the J gene lost 8 bases, with 9 bases spanning the gap. CDR3 size: 12 residues.

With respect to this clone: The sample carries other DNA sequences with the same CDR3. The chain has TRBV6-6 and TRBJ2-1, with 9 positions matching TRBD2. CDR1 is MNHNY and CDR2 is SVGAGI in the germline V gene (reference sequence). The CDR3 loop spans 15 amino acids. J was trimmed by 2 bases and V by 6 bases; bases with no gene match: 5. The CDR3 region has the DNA TGTGCCAGCAGCCCCACTAGCGGGCCCTACAATGAGCAGTTCTTC. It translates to CASSPTSGPYNEQFF.

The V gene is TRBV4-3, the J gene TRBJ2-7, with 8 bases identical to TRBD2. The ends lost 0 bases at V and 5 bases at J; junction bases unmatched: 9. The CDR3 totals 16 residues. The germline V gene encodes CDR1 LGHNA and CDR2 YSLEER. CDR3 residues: CASSQDRGSGAHEQYF. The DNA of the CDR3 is TGCGCCAGCAGCCAAGATCGGGGTAGCGGGGCACACGAGCAGTACTTC.

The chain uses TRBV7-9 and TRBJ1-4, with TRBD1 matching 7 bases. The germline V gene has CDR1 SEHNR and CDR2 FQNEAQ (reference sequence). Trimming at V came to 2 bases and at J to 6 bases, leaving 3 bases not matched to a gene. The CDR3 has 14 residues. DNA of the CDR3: TGTGCCAGCAGCTTAAAACAGGGGCATGAAAAACTGTTTTTT. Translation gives CASSLKQGHEKLFF.

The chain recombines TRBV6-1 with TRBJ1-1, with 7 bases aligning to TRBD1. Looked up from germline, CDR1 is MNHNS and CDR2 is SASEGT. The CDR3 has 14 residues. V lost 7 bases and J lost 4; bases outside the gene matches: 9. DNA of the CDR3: TGTGCCAGCACTGATCAAGGGGGCCTCACTGAAGCTTTCTTT. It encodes CASTDQGGLTEAFF.

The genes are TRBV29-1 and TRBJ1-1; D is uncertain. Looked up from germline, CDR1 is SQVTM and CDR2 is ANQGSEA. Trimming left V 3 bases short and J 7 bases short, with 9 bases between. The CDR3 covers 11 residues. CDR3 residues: CSVDTGVEAFF. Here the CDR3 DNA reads TGCAGCGTTGACACCGGGGTTGAAGCTTTCTTT.

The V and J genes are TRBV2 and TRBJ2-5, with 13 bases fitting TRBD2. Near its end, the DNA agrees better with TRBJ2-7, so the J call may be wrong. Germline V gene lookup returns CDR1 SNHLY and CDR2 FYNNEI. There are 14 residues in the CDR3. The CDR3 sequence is CASGRLAGGSEQYF. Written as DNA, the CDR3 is TGTGCCAGCGGTAGACTAGCGGGAGGCTCCGAGCAGTACTTC.

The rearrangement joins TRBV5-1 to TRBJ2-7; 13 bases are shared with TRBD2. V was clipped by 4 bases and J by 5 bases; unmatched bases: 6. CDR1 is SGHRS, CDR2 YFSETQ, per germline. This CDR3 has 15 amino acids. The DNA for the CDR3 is TGCGCCAGCAGCCAAGGACTAGCGGGAGCCCACGAGCAGTACTTC. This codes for CASSQGLAGAHEQYF.

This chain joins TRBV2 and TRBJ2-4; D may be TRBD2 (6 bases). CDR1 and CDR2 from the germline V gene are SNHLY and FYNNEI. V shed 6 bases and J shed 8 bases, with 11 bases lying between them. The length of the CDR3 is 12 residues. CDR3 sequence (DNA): TGTGCCAGCAGCCGCAGGGAGGACATTCAGTACTTC. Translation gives CASSRREDIQYF.